What follows are 31 T cell receptor beta chains derived from one specimen sequenced in a study of blood T cell repertoires in COVID-19. Clones were read by immunoSEQ multiplex PCR, and TCRdb kept only the in-frame ones, dropping some. The sample carries 70,000 or so clones, roughly 73% recorded once. The material sequenced was peripheral blood. The origin of the receptors is a human donor in a cohort sampled during active COVID-19.

CDR3 bases: TGTGCCAGCAGCTTTTCCGGGACAGGAGGCTCTGGGGCCAACGTCCTGACTTTC. Its translation: CASSFSGTGGSGANVLTF. The chain carries TRBV7-2 and TRBJ2-6; 8 nucleotides line up with TRBD1. The CDR3 has 18 residues. V lost 3 bases to trimming and J lost 0 bases; unmatched junction nucleotides: 7. Looked up from germline, CDR1 is SGHTA and CDR2 is FQGNSA. Full variable domain (outside the CDR3, taken from reference TRBV7-2 and TRBJ2-6): GAGVSQSPSNKVTEKGKDVELRCDPISGHTALYWYRQSLGQGLEFLIYFQGNSAPDKSGLPSDRFSAERTGGSVSTLTIQRTQQEDSAVYLCASSFSGTGGSGANVLTFGAGSRLTVL.

The chain links TRBV2 to TRBJ2-4, with a possible D match to TRBD1 (5 bases). V was shortened by 7 bases and J by 2 bases, with 12 bases between the two germline ends. CDR3 length equals 14 residues. Germline-derived CDR1 and CDR2 are SNHLY and FYNNEI. The CDR3 coding sequence is TGTGCCAGCAATATTAACAGGTCCAAAAACATTCAGTACTTC. Amino acids: CASNINRSKNIQYF.

In this sample, this clone turned up many times. The chain joins TRBV3-1 (or the pseudogene TRBV3-2) to TRBJ1-6; 7 bases line up with TRBD1. The CDR3 contains 14 residues. CDR1 and CDR2 from the germline V gene are LGHDT and YNNKEL (reference sequence). Losses at the gene ends were 9 bases for V and 10 bases for J; bases not matched to a gene: 12. DNA for the CDR3: TGTGCCAGGCTTCACAGGGGAATCGGGTCACCCCTCCACTTT. It encodes CARLHRGIGSPLHF.

V gene TRBV5-4 combines with J gene TRBJ1-2, with TRBD1 matching over 9 bases. Trimming took 3 bases from V and 13 from J; bases not matched to a gene: 10. The germline V gene has CDR1 SGHNT and CDR2 YYREEE (reference sequence). The CDR3 runs 13 residues. The CDR3: CASSSIWGDRVTF. Here the CDR3 DNA reads TGTGCCAGCAGCTCCATATGGGGGGACAGGGTCACCTTC.

V usage is TRBV6-5 and J usage is TRBJ2-7; 10 bases are a match to TRBD2. Germline V lookup: CDR1 MNHEY, CDR2 SVGAGI. V lost 0 bases and J lost 5; bases outside the gene matches: 4. CDR3 length equals 15 residues. The CDR3 nucleotides are TGTGCCAGCAGTTACTCGTCTAGCGGGAGCCACGAGCAGTACTTC. Translating it yields CASSYSSSGSHEQYF.

The chain recombines TRBV14 with TRBJ1-2, with a possible D match to TRBD1 (6 bases). The germline CDR1 and CDR2 sequences are SGHDN and FVKESK. The CDR3 extends over 15 amino acids. V was trimmed by 7 bases and J by 1 base, leaving 16 bases between them. The CDR3 DNA reads TGTGCCAGCAACCTAGGGGGGGGGATTAACTATGGCTACACCTTC. Protein sequence: CASNLGGGINYGYTF.

This clone was seen only a few times. The chain joins TRBV27 to TRBJ1-5; D might be TRBD1 (5 bases). V lost 2 bases and J 0 bases, leaving 14 bases between the germline ends. The CDR3 is 17 amino acids. Germline CDR1 and CDR2: MNHEY and SMNVEV (reference sequence). The CDR3 reads CASSLKGREYSNQPQHF. As DNA, the CDR3 is TGTGCCAGCAGTTTAAAGGGCAGGGAATATAGCAATCAGCCCCAGCATTTT.

The V and J genes are TRBV6-5 and TRBJ2-3, with 7 nucleotides matching TRBD2. Unmatched junction bases numbered 9, after V lost 6 bases and J lost 3 bases. CDR1 is MNHEY and CDR2 is SVGAGI in the germline V gene. The CDR3 loop spans 15 amino acids. This CDR3 reads CASSPWGGRTDTQYF. The DNA of the CDR3 is TGTGCCAGCAGCCCCTGGGGGGGTCGGACAGATACGCAGTATTTT.

The chain has TRBV2 and TRBJ2-7; D uncertain. Trimming took off 3 bases at V and 2 bases at J, with 8 bases between the two ends. Germline values: CDR1 SNHLY, CDR2 FYNNEI. This CDR3 region has 13 residues. CDR3 residues: CASSDPLAYEQYF. The CDR3 DNA reads TGTGCCAGCAGTGATCCCCTTGCCTACGAGCAGTACTTC.

The CDR3 nucleotides read TGTGCCAGCCAACGACAGGCCTCCTACAATGAGCAGTTCTTC. Its translation: CASQRQASYNEQFF. The chain couples TRBV25-1 to TRBJ2-1; a possible D gene is TRBD1 (6 bases). V shed 8 bases and J shed 0 bases, with 11 bases lying between them. Germline V gives CDR1 MGHDK, CDR2 SYGVNS. The CDR3 consists of 14 residues.

On this clone: The germline gene is not matched at one end of the junction; a read error may be the cause. The chain recombines TRBV23-1 with TRBJ1-5, with 7 bases lining up with TRBD1. TRBV23-1 is an ORF, with its function uncertain. The CDR3 runs 24 residues. DNA for the CDR3: TGCGCCAGCAATCAAAGCTCTATGGACCCTTATGTGTACGGGACAGCTATTAGCAATCAGCCCCAGCATTTT. Its protein is CASNQSSMDPYVYGTAISNQPQHF.

The CDR3 DNA reads TGTGCCAGCAGTTTAAGTGCGGGAGGGCGAGAGACCCAGTACTTC. Amino acid sequence: CASSLSAGGRETQYF. The chain has TRBV28 and TRBJ2-5; TRBD2 matches at 9 bases. The germline V gene has CDR1 MDHEN and CDR2 SYDVKM. V was clipped by 2 bases and J by 4 bases; unmatched bases: 5. CDR3 length: 15 residues.

This rearrangement joins TRBV9 to TRBJ1-1; no reliable D call. The CDR3 covers 13 residues. Trimming pared 0 bases from V and 2 bases from J, leaving 5 bases between. The germline V gene has CDR1 SGDLS and CDR2 YYNGEE. The DNA for the CDR3 is TGTGCCAGCAGCGTAGCTGTTAACACTGAAGCTTTCTTT. It translates to CASSVAVNTEAFF.

V gene TRBV4-1 combines with J gene TRBJ2-3; 12 bases are shared with TRBD2. V was pared by 7 bases and J by 4 bases, with 6 bases of the junction left unmatched. CDR3 length equals 15 residues. Per germline, CDR1 MGHRA and CDR2 YSYEKL. CDR3 amino acids: CASNPLAGGADTQYF. The CDR3 nucleotides are TGCGCCAGCAACCCCCTAGCGGGGGGGGCAGATACGCAGTATTTT.

The chain recombines TRBV9 with TRBJ2-7, with 9 positions matching TRBD1. This CDR3 is built from 15 residues. The V and J ends lost 3 bases and 3 bases, in that order; junction bases with no gene match: 7. Per germline, CDR1 SGDLS and CDR2 YYNGEE. CDR3 coding DNA: TGTGCCAGCAGCGCAGGACCGGGACAGGGCTACGAGCAGTACTTC. Its translation is CASSAGPGQGYEQYF.

In DNA, the CDR3 is TGTGCCAGCAGCCCCAGACTAGCGGGCGGGGAGCTGTTTTTT. Its protein is CASSPRLAGGELFF. The chain employs TRBV11-1 and TRBJ2-2; 10 nucleotides agree with TRBD2. This CDR3 region has 14 residues. Germline V gene sequence: CDR1 SGHAT, CDR2 FQDESV (reference sequence). The V gene end was trimmed by 5 bases and the J gene end by 7 bases; junction bases not matched to a gene: 4.

The rearrangement joins TRBV19 to TRBJ1-4; D is possibly TRBD1 (6 bases). CDR1 LNHDA and CDR2 SQIVND come from the germline V gene (reference sequence). The CDR3 loop spans 15 amino acids. V gave up 7 bases and J gave up 5 bases, with 17 bases separating them. CDR3 sequence reads: CASKPLGQLNEKLFF. The CDR3 DNA reads as TGTGCCAGTAAACCACTAGGACAGCTAAATGAAAAACTGTTTTTT.

This clone was detected once. This chain links TRBV19 with TRBJ1-5; no clear D. The V and J ends lost 3 bases and 1 base respectively, with 16 bases between them. Germline V CDR1 and CDR2: LNHDA, SQIVND (reference sequence). The CDR3 loop spans 17 amino acids. The CDR3 bases are TGTGCCAGTAGTATCCCCCTGGGGAGGGCGAGCAATCAGCCCCAGCATTTT. This translates into CASSIPLGRASNQPQHF.

The chain has TRBV11-2 and TRBJ1-2, with 8 bases matching TRBD1. V trimming: 0 bases; J trimming: 5 bases; junction bases outside the gene matches: 2. The length of the CDR3 is 14 residues. Germline values: CDR1 SGHAT, CDR2 FQNNGV. The DNA of the CDR3 is TGTGCCAGCAGCTTAGAGACAGGGGATTATGGCTACACCTTC. It is translated as CASSLETGDYGYTF. Full variable domain (outside the CDR3, taken from reference TRBV11-2 and TRBJ1-2): EAGVAQSPRYKIIEKRQSVAFWCNPISGHATLYWYQQILGQGPKLLIQFQNNGVVDDSQLPKDRFSAERLKGVDSTLKIQPAKLEDSAVYLCASSLETGDYGYTFGSGTRLTVV.

This clone has only one observation. The chain employs TRBV7-2 and TRBJ2-7, with 11 bases fitting TRBD2. The ends lost 2 bases at V and 2 bases at J; junction bases unmatched: 5. The CDR3 runs to 16 residues. Looked up from germline, CDR1 is SGHTA and CDR2 is FQGNSA. The CDR3 sequence is CASSLTGTSGTYEQYF. In nucleotides, the CDR3 is TGTGCCAGCAGCTTAACCGGGACTAGCGGAACCTACGAGCAGTACTTC.

This chain uses TRBV27 with TRBJ2-2; TRBD1 aligns across 7 bases. V shed 3 bases, J shed 0 bases, and the junction held 4 bases outside the gene matches. The CDR3 is 16 amino acids. Germline V gene data show CDR1 as MNHEY and CDR2 as SMNVEV (reference sequence). The DNA of the CDR3 is TGTGCCAGCAGTTTCTTCGGGACAGCGAACACCGGGGAGCTGTTTTTT. Translating gives CASSFFGTANTGELFF.

V gene TRBV28 combines with J gene TRBJ2-7; D may be TRBD1 (5 bases). The CDR3 has 17 residues. CDR1 and CDR2 (germline): MDHEN, SYDVKM. V lost 8 bases to trimming and J lost 2 bases, with 25 bases between them. The CDR3 reads CASEDRGQRVVTYEQYF. The DNA for the CDR3 is TGTGCCAGCGAAGATAGAGGACAAAGGGTGGTGACCTACGAGCAGTACTTC.

Concerning this clone: The same CDR3 is also encoded by other DNA sequences in this sample. J is TRBJ2-5 and V is TRBV19, with TRBD1 matching over 8 bases. The CDR3 is 13 residues long. Trimming at V came to 7 bases and at J to 4 bases, leaving 5 bases not matched to a gene. Germline loops: CDR1 LNHDA, CDR2 SQIVND (reference sequence). CDR3 DNA: TGTGCCAGTACTGGAACAGGGGGAGAGACCCAGTACTTC. As protein: CASTGTGGETQYF.

The chain couples TRBV28 to TRBJ2-5; D unresolved. The CDR3 runs 12 residues. V was shortened by 1 base and J by 8 bases, with 8 bases between the two germline ends. CDR1 and CDR2 (germline): MDHEN, SYDVKM. This chain's CDR3 is CASSLSGSTQYF. The CDR3 DNA sequence: TGTGCCAGCAGTTTATCGGGTTCCACCCAGTACTTC.

The chain uses TRBV7-9 and TRBJ2-7; TRBD1 agrees at 8 bases. The CDR3 consists of 15 residues. Germline values: CDR1 SEHNR, CDR2 FQNEAQ (reference sequence). The trim removed 5 bases at V and 0 bases at J, leaving 6 bases unmatched. CDR3 loop: CASSTRQGPSYEQYF. The CDR3 DNA reads TGTGCCAGCAGCACCCGACAGGGGCCCTCCTACGAGCAGTACTTC.

This clone came up once. This chain links TRBV5-1 with TRBJ2-7, with D uncertain. CDR1 and CDR2 (germline): SGHRS, YFSETQ. The CDR3 runs 14 residues. Trimming took off 0 bases at V and 1 base at J, with 8 bases between the two ends. The CDR3 coding sequence is TGCGCCAGCAGCTTGGGACATCAATCCTACGAGCAGTACTTC. Protein sequence: CASSLGHQSYEQYF.

V and J are TRBV6-5 and TRBJ2-7, with D unresolved. With 7 bases removed from V and 0 bases from J, the gap between germline ends came to 10 bases. Looked up from germline, CDR1 is MNHEY and CDR2 is SVGAGI. The CDR3 runs 13 residues. The CDR3 here is CASNSASSYEQYF. Here the CDR3 DNA reads TGTGCCAGCAACTCGGCTAGCTCCTACGAGCAGTACTTC.

J is TRBJ1-3 and V is TRBV6-6; the D gene is possibly TRBD1 (6 bases). With 6 bases removed from V and 3 bases from J, the gap between germline ends came to 12 bases. The germline V gene has CDR1 MNHNY and CDR2 SVGAGI (reference sequence). CDR3 size: 14 residues. The CDR3 nucleotides read TGTGCCAGCAGACCTCGGACAGATGGAAACACCATATATTTT. Translating gives CASRPRTDGNTIYF.

The chain recombines TRBV6-5 with TRBJ1-5; 7 bases agree with TRBD1. After removal of 7 bases from V and 0 bases from J, the junction contained 6 bases not matched to a gene. The CDR3 has 15 residues. Germline CDR1 and CDR2: MNHEY and SVGAGI. Here the CDR3 reads CASTFDRDSNQPQHF. CDR3 nucleotides: TGTGCCAGCACCTTCGACAGGGATAGCAATCAGCCCCAGCATTTT.

This chain connects TRBV19 to TRBJ1-1; D gene ambiguous. The germline V gene has CDR1 LNHDA and CDR2 SQIVND (reference sequence). V was pared by 3 bases and J by 0 bases, with 8 bases between. The CDR3 covers 14 residues. In DNA form, the CDR3 reads TGTGCCAGTAGTATTGGCGACATGAACACTGAAGCTTTCTTT. It codes for CASSIGDMNTEAFF.

The V and J genes are TRBV5-4 and TRBJ1-4, with D possibly being TRBD1 (5 bases). Germline CDR1 and CDR2: SGHNT and YYREEE (reference sequence). Deletions cut 0 bases from V and 7 bases from J, with 10 bases between. CDR3 length equals 14 residues. In DNA form, the CDR3 reads TGTGCCAGCAGCTTGGACAGGACCGCTGAAAAACTGTTTTTT. It is translated as CASSLDRTAEKLFF.